Listed below are T cell receptor beta chains from one sample, sequenced in a study of siplizumab effects on memory and regulatory T cells. Sequencing was performed with immunoSEQ multiplex PCR; in TCRdb, only in-frame clones are kept and a portion is missing. The data hold approximately 56,000 clones, with over 95% observed a single time. The sample taken for sequencing was naive CD8+ T cells sorted from blood. These receptors were collected from a human donor in good health. Each CDR3 is given with its conserved first and last residue. The D gene is left open where the match is weak. Clone sizes are given selectively: once, few, many, or a class where the clone is expanded.

DNA: TGTGCCAGCTCACGGGACTCGAATAATGAAAAACTGTTTTTT
CDR3: CASSRDSNNEKLFF
V: TRBV18
size: -
D: -
J: TRBJ1-4

DNA: TGTGCCAGCAGTTTATCATCCAGCCCCAATGAGCAGTTCTTC
CDR3: CASSLSSSPNEQFF
V: TRBV27
size: -
D: -
J: TRBJ2-1

DNA: TGTGCCAGCAGCGGCGGTCCCGGGCCTACCCGCGGCGAGCAGTACTTC
CDR3: CASSGGPGPTRGEQYF
V: TRBV5-6
size: -
D: -
J: TRBJ2-7

DNA: TGTGCCAGCAGCTTTAGCGGGAGGGCAGACGAGCAGTTCTTC
CDR3: CASSFSGRADEQFF
V: TRBV7-8
size: -
D: TRBD2
J: TRBJ2-1

DNA: TGTGCCAGCAAAGAGAGCAGGGGCACTGAAGCTTTCTTT
CDR3: CASKESRGTEAFF
V: TRBV6-4
size: -
D: -
J: TRBJ1-1

DNA: TGTGCCAGTAGTAGGGCGGCATTGAACACTGAAGCTTTCTTT
CDR3: CASSRAALNTEAFF
V: TRBV19
size: -
D: -
J: TRBJ1-1

DNA: TGCGCCAGCAGCCAACTAGGGACTACCTACGAGCAGTACTTC
CDR3: CASSQLGTTYEQYF
V: TRBV4-1
size: -
D: TRBD2
J: TRBJ2-7

DNA: TGTGCCAGCAGTTACGCTCGGGACTCTTTGGATACGCAGTATTTT
CDR3: CASSYARDSLDTQYF
V: TRBV6-6
size: -
D: -
J: TRBJ2-3

DNA: TGTGCCAGTAGTATAGACGCCGGACAGGGGTACGAGCAGTACTTC
CDR3: CASSIDAGQGYEQYF
V: TRBV19
size: -
D: TRBD1
J: TRBJ2-7

DNA: TGTGCCACTGCACCCGGGGGGGAGATGTGTAAGCAGTTCTTC
CDR3: CATAPGGEMCKQFF
V: TRBV9
size: -
D: TRBD2
J: TRBJ2-1

DNA: TGTGCCAGCAGTGGTTGGGACAGGGGGCTCGGCTACACCTTC
CDR3: CASSGWDRGLGYTF
V: TRBV2
size: -
D: TRBD1
J: TRBJ1-2

DNA: TGCGCCAGCAGCCGAGGTCTGTCTGGGGATCTTGAGCAGTACTTC
CDR3: CASSRGLSGDLEQYF
V: TRBV5-1
size: -
D: -
J: TRBJ2-7

DNA: TGTGCCAGCTCACCAGGGGGGATCCGATACAATGAGCAGTTCTTC
CDR3: CASSPGGIRYNEQFF
V: TRBV18
size: -
D: -
J: TRBJ2-1

DNA: TGTGCCAGCAGCCCAGACAGTCTTCCTAATTCACCCCTCCACTTT
CDR3: CASSPDSLPNSPLHF
V: TRBV27
size: -
D: -
J: TRBJ1-6

DNA: TGCGCCAGCAGCTTGGAACCGACAGGAGTATACGAGCAGTACTTC
CDR3: CASSLEPTGVYEQYF
V: TRBV5-1
size: -
D: -
J: TRBJ2-7

DNA: TGTGCCAGCAGCAAAGAGCGGTTAGCCAAAAACATTCAGTACTTC
CDR3: CASSKERLAKNIQYF
V: TRBV21-1
size: once
D: -
J: TRBJ2-4

DNA: TGCGCCAGCAGCCGAGGAAACACTGAAGCTTTCTTT
CDR3: CASSRGNTEAFF
V: TRBV5-1
size: -
D: -
J: TRBJ1-1